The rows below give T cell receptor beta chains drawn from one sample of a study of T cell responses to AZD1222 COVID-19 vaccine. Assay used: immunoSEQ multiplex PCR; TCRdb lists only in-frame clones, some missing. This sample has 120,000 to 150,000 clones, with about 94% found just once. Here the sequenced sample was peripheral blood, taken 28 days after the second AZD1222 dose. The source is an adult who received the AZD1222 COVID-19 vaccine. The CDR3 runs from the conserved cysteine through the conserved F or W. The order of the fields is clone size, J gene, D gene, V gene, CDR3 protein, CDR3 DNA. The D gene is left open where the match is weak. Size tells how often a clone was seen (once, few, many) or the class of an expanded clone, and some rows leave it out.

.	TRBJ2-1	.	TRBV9	CASSVDPSEQFF	TGTGCCAGCAGCGTAGACCCAAGTGAGCAGTTCTTC
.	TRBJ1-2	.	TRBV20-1	CSASGGGGSYGYTF	TGCAGTGCTAGTGGGGGGGGCGGATCCTATGGCTACACCTTC
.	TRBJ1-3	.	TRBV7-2	CASSPGIWSLGNTIYF	TGTGCCAGCAGTCCGGGGATTTGGTCCCTTGGAAACACCATATATTTT
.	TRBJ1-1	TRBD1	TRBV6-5	CASSNRGANTEAFF	TGTGCCAGCAGTAACAGGGGAGCGAACACTGAAGCTTTCTTT
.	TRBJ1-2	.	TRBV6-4	CASSPRGLNYGYTF	TGTGCCAGCAGTCCACGAGGACTAAACTATGGCTACACCTTC
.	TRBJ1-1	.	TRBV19	CASSIGGGRGNTEAFF	TGTGCCAGTAGTATTGGCGGGGGGCGAGGGAACACTGAAGCTTTCTTT
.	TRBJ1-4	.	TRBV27	CASSLRLSDLNEKLFF	TGTGCCAGCAGTTTACGGTTGTCGGACCTTAATGAAAAACTGTTTTTT
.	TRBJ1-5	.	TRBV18	CASSPGENQPQHF	TGTGCCAGCTCACCAGGAGAAAATCAGCCCCAGCATTTT
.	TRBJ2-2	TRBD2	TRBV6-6	CASSYSVAGAGGELFF	TGTGCCAGCAGTTACTCGGTTGCGGGAGCGGGCGGGGAGCTGTTTTTT
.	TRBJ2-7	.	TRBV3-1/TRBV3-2	CASSQTDEQYF	TGTGCCAGCAGCCAGACGGACGAGCAGTACTTC
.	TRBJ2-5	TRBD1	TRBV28	CAGGAQGAQETQYF	TGTGCCGGTGGGGCTCAGGGGGCCCAAGAGACCCAGTACTTC
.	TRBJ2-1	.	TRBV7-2	CASSPGGGKGRNEQFF	TGTGCCAGCAGCCCGGGTGGGGGAAAAGGAAGGAATGAGCAGTTCTTC
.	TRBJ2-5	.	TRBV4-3	CASSRTGAGGPSETQYF	TGCGCCAGCAGCAGGACAGGGGCGGGAGGGCCCTCGGAGACCCAGTACTTC
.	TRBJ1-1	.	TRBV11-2	CASSFGVTEAFF	TGTGCCAGCAGCTTCGGGGTGACTGAAGCTTTCTTT
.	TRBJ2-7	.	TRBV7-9	CASSLGRLQRPFSYEQYF	TGTGCCAGCAGCTTAGGCCGCCTGCAGCGCCCTTTCTCCTACGAGCAGTACTTC
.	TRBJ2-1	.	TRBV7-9	CASSLEVGVRRYNEQFF	TGTGCCAGCAGCTTAGAGGTGGGCGTAAGGCGCTACAATGAGCAGTTCTTC
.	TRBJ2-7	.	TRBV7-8	CASSLGGDVNEQYF	TGTGCCAGCAGCTTAGGGGGGGACGTAAACGAGCAGTACTTC
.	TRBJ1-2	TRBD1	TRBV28	CASSWGQINYGYTF	TGTGCCAGCAGTTGGGGACAGATAAACTATGGCTACACCTTC
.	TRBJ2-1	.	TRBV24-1	CATSDREGVYNEQFF	TGTGCCACCAGTGATCGTGAGGGGGTCTACAATGAGCAGTTCTTC
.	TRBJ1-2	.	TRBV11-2	CASSHGTRSYGYTF	TGTGCCAGCAGCCACGGGACCCGGTCGTATGGCTACACCTTC
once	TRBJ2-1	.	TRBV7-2	CASSLNPGLNEQFF	TGTGCCAGCAGCTTAAATCCGGGGCTCAATGAGCAGTTCTTC
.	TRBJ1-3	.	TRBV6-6	CASSYPLAGVRNTIYF	TGTGCCAGCAGTTACCCCCTCGCCGGGGTAAGAAACACCATATATTTT
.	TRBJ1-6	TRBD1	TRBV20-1	CSASSRDRDNSPLHF	TGCAGTGCTAGTAGTAGGGACAGGGATAATTCACCCCTCCACTTT
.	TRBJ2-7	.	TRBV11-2	CASSLAGNGYEQYF	TGTGCCAGCAGCTTAGCTGGGAACGGCTACGAGCAGTACTTC
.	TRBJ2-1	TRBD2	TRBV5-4	CASSLTTSGNNEQFF	TGTGCCAGCAGCCTGACGACTAGCGGGAACAATGAGCAGTTCTTC
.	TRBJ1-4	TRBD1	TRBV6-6	CASSAGTGINEKLFF	TGTGCCAGCAGTGCTGGGACAGGAATTAATGAAAAACTGTTTTTT
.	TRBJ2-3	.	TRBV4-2	CASSQASTDTQYF	TGTGCCAGCAGCCAAGCGAGTACAGATACGCAGTATTTT
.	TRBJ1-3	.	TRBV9	CASSVRVTGYGNTIYF	TGTGCCAGCAGCGTTCGGGTCACGGGTTATGGAAACACCATATATTTT
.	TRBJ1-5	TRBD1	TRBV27	CASSPWGGGGNQPQHF	TGTGCCAGCAGTCCTTGGGGAGGGGGCGGCAATCAGCCCCAGCATTTT
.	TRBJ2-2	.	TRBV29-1	CSVEGPRGKTGELFF	TGCAGCGTTGAAGGCCCTAGGGGGAAAACCGGGGAGCTGTTTTTT
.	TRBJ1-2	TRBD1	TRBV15	CATSSLTQTGNRGYTF	TGTGCCACCAGCAGTCTAACCCAGACAGGGAACAGAGGCTACACCTTC
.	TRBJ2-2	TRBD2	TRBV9	CASSVASGHTGELFF	TGTGCCAGCAGCGTAGCTAGCGGACACACCGGGGAGCTGTTTTTT
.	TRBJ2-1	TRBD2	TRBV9	CASSVGPGGRVHNEQFF	TGTGCCAGCAGCGTCGGACCGGGCGGGAGGGTGCACAATGAGCAGTTCTTC
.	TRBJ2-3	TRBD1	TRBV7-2	CASSSWTGIDTQYF	TGTGCCAGCAGCTCCTGGACAGGTATAGATACGCAGTATTTT
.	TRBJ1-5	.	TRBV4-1	CASSQVAGDNQPQHF	TGCGCCAGCAGCCAAGTAGCCGGGGACAATCAGCCCCAGCATTTT
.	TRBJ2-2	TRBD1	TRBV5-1	CASSFSGGQGADGELFF	TGCGCCAGCAGCTTTAGTGGTGGACAGGGGGCTGACGGGGAGCTGTTTTTT
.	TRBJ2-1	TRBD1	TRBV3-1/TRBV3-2	CASSPPGQGDHEQFF	TGTGCCAGCAGCCCGCCGGGACAGGGGGACCATGAGCAGTTCTTC
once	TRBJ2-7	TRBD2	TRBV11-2	CASSSVGRGGANEQYF	TGTGCCAGCAGCAGCGTTGGTCGCGGGGGTGCCAACGAGCAGTACTTC
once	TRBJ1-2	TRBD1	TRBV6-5	CASSPRTGRYGYTF	TGTGCCAGCAGTCCGCGGACAGGGCGCTATGGCTACACCTTC
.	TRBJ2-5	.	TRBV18	CASSPPNGKQETQYF	TGTGCCAGCTCACCACCGAACGGGAAGCAAGAGACCCAGTACTTC
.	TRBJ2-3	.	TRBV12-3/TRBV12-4	CASSLDRTDTQYF	TGTGCCAGCAGTTTAGACCGGACAGATACGCAGTATTTT
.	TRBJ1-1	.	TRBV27	CASSLLRGRGHPEAFF	TGTGCCAGCAGTTTACTGCGCGGCAGGGGTCACCCGGAAGCTTTCTTT
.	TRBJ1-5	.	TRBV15	CATSSHNQPQHF	TGTGCCACCAGCAGTCACAATCAGCCCCAGCATTTT
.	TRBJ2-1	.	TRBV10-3	CAISDRLDEQFF	TGTGCCATCAGTGACCGACTAGATGAGCAGTTCTTC
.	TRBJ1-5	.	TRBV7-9	CASSLVIRGERNQPQHF	TGTGCCAGCAGCTTAGTCATCAGGGGAGAACGCAATCAGCCCCAGCATTTT
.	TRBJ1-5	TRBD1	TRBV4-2	CASSQGDREENQPQHF	TGTGCCAGCAGCCAGGGGGACAGGGAGGAGAATCAGCCCCAGCATTTT
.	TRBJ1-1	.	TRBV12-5	CASLLDLNTEAFF	TGTGCTAGTTTACTCGATTTGAACACTGAAGCTTTCTTT
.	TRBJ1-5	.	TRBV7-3	CASSFLTADQPQHF	TGTGCCAGCAGCTTTCTAACAGCCGATCAGCCCCAGCATTTT
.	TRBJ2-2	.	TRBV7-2	CASSPVGELFF	TGTGCCAGCAGCCCTGTCGGGGAGCTGTTTTTT
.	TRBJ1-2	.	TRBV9	CASSGTGLSEIFYTF	TGTGCCAGCAGCGGAACGGGACTGAGTGAGATTTTTTACACCTTC
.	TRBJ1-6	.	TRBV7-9	CASSFNNSPLHF	TGTGCCAGCAGCTTCAATAATTCACCCCTCCACTTT
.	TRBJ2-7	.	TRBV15	CATSRERGMAPYEQYF	TGTGCCACCAGCAGAGAGAGGGGTATGGCCCCCTACGAGCAGTACTTC
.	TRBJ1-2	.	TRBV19	CASTVSGRVLYGYTF	TGTGCCAGTACGGTCTCGGGCAGGGTCCTCTATGGCTACACCTTC
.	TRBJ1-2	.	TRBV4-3	CASSQIIGEAVYGYTF	TGCGCCAGCAGCCAAATCATCGGTGAGGCGGTCTATGGCTACACCTTC
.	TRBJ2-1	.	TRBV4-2	CASSQDSTGLYYNEQFF	TGTGCCAGCAGCCAAGATAGCACAGGGCTATACTACAATGAGCAGTTCTTC
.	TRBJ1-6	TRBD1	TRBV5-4	CASSLEPTGVSNSPLHF	TGTGCCAGCAGCTTGGAACCTACAGGGGTTAGTAATTCACCCCTCCACTTT
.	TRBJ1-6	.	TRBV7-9	CASSLSKEAGSPLHF	TGTGCCAGCAGCTTGAGCAAGGAAGCGGGATCACCCCTCCACTTT
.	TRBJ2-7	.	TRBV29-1	CSVEGGEVAYEQYF	TGCAGCGTTGAAGGTGGCGAAGTGGCCTACGAGCAGTACTTC